The 23 T cell receptor beta chains given below trace back to one sample, sequenced in a study of shared clonotypes between healthy human individuals. Measured with immunoSEQ multiplex PCR; TCRdb has only the in-frame clones, and not every one. The repertoire holds a few million clones, with approximately 95% as singletons. Sequences were obtained from naive CD4+ T cells from PBMCs. Subset given: CD45RA+ positively selected. All receptors derive from a man between 18 and 35 years old in good health. Some clones in this sample may be carry-over from other donors' samples.

The V call is TRBV30, the J call TRBJ1-2; D is unclear. The CDR3 runs 14 residues. Germline V gene sequence: CDR1 GTSNPN, CDR2 SVGIG (reference sequence). The V end lost 3 bases, the J end lost 2 bases, and 13 bases lay between the germline ends. In DNA, the CDR3 is TGTGCCTGGAGCGCCCGGGATTCGAACTATGGCTACACCTTC. Protein product: CAWSARDSNYGYTF.

The rearrangement uses TRBV5-1 and TRBJ2-1, with 9 bases aligning to TRBD2. Germline V gene sequence: CDR1 SGHRS, CDR2 YFSETQ. V lost 3 bases, J lost 8 bases, and 3 bases stayed unmatched. CDR3 length equals 13 residues. CDR3 nucleotides: TGCGCCAGCAGCTCGGGACTAGCTGATGAGCAGTTCTTC. Protein: CASSSGLADEQFF.

The gene calls are TRBV18 and TRBJ2-2, with D hard to call. Looked up from germline, CDR1 is KGHSH and CDR2 is LQKENI. V shed 0 bases and J shed 4 bases, with 6 bases lying between them. CDR3 length equals 14 residues. The CDR3 loop reads CASSPPVVTGELFF. The CDR3 nucleotides are TGTGCCAGCTCACCACCGGTGGTCACCGGGGAGCTGTTTTTT.

The chain links TRBV19 to TRBJ1-2; possibly TRBD1 for D (5 bases). V was pared by 2 bases and J by 7 bases, with 17 bases between. There are 15 residues in the CDR3. Germline assignment: CDR1 LNHDA and CDR2 SQIVND (reference sequence). CDR3 nucleotide sequence: TGTGCCAGTAGTATAAAGGCGGGCAGGGAGTCTGGCTACACCTTC. Translated: CASSIKAGRESGYTF.

V and J are TRBV28 and TRBJ1-5; possibly TRBD1 for D (5 bases). Trimming took 4 bases from V and 4 from J, leaving 17 bases between them. Per germline, CDR1 MDHEN and CDR2 SYDVKM. This CDR3 is built from 16 residues. The CDR3, as DNA: TGTGCCAGCAGTTCGGTTAGGAGGGGTGTAAATCAGCCCCAGCATTTT. As protein: CASSSVRRGVNQPQHF.

The V call is TRBV19, the J call TRBJ2-7; 10 bases match TRBD2. This CDR3 spans 13 amino acids. Per the germline V gene, CDR1 is LNHDA and CDR2 is SQIVND (reference sequence). With V trimmed by 9 bases and J by 1 base, 3 bases remained unmatched. CDR3 coding DNA: TGTGCCAGCAAACTAGCGGGGTCCTACGAGCAGTACTTC. Protein: CASKLAGSYEQYF.

About this clone itself: The same CDR3 arises from other DNA sequences in this sample as well. J is TRBJ1-4 and V is TRBV5-1, with D unresolved. Germline values: CDR1 SGHRS, CDR2 YFSETQ. V was trimmed by 0 bases and J by 0 bases, leaving 6 bases between them. CDR3 length: 15 residues. The CDR3 here is CASSLGSTTNEKLFF. The CDR3 DNA sequence: TGCGCCAGCAGCTTGGGCAGCACAACTAATGAAAAACTGTTTTTT. The whole variable domain, filled in from reference TRBV5-1 and TRBJ1-4, reads KAGVTQTPRYLIKTRGQQVTLSCSPISGHRSVSWYQQTPGQGLQFLFEYFSETQRNKGNFPGRFSGRQFSNSRSEMNVSTLELGDSALYLCASSLGSTTNEKLFFGSGTQLSVL.

Of note for this clone: An end of the junction differs from the germline gene, which may be a read error. The CDR3 region has the DNA TGCGCCAGCAGCCGGGACAGTACTAACTCTGGCTACACCTTC. This encodes CASSRDSTNSGYTF. The V and J genes are TRBV5-1 and TRBJ1-2; 7 nucleotides agree with TRBD1. The CDR3 spans 14 residues. Per germline, CDR1 SGHRS and CDR2 YFSETQ.

V usage is TRBV7-3 and J usage is TRBJ1-2; the match to TRBD1 covers 10 bases. The J segment lost 8 bases and the V segment lost 2 bases, leaving 5 bases of the junction unmatched. CDR3 length: 14 amino acids. Germline assignment: CDR1 SGHTA and CDR2 FQGTGA. The CDR3 sequence is CASSLSRQGAGYTF. CDR3 coding DNA: TGTGCCAGCAGCTTATCCAGACAGGGGGCGGGCTACACCTTC.

Written as DNA, the CDR3 is TGTGCCAGCAGCTCCCTAGCCCGGCTAGCGCCAACAGATACGCAGTATTTT. Translated, it gives CASSSLARLAPTDTQYF. The J gene is TRBJ2-3, the V gene TRBV5-4; a weak D match, TRBD2 (6 bases). The CDR3 is 17 residues long. Germline CDR1 is SGHNT and CDR2 is YYREEE (reference sequence). Trimming removed 3 bases from V and 3 bases from J, with 20 bases in between.

This clone showed up just once. The V and J genes are TRBV6-1 and TRBJ1-1; 9 bases fit TRBD1. Per the germline V gene, CDR1 is MNHNS and CDR2 is SASEGT. The CDR3 is 16 residues long. Unmatched junction bases numbered 2, after V lost 0 bases and J lost 0 bases. In DNA form, the CDR3 reads TGTGCCAGCAGTGAAGCTGACAGGGGGGTGAACACTGAAGCTTTCTTT. Residues: CASSEADRGVNTEAFF.

The rearrangement joins TRBV30 to TRBJ1-4, with a tentative D call TRBD1 (6 bases). There are 12 residues in the CDR3. Germline V gene data show CDR1 as GTSNPN and CDR2 as SVGIG (reference sequence). Trimming left V 2 bases short and J 8 bases short, with 9 bases between. CDR3 DNA: TGTGCCTGGAGTCGGACAGCCGAAAAACTGTTTTTT. This translates into CAWSRTAEKLFF. Full variable domain (remainder filled in from reference TRBV30 and TRBJ1-4): SQTIHQWPATLVQPVGSPLSLECTVEGTSNPNLYWYRQAAGRGLQLLFYSVGIGQISSEVPQNLSASRPQDRQFILSSKKLLLSDSGFYLCAWSRTAEKLFFGSGTQLSVL.

The CDR3 sequence: CASGWAGGSYEQYF. The CDR3 DNA follows: TGTGCCAGCGGGTGGGCGGGGGGATCCTACGAGCAGTACTTC. The V and J genes are TRBV6-1 and TRBJ2-7; TRBD2 matches 8 bases. The germline CDR1 and CDR2 sequences are MNHNS and SASEGT. With V trimmed by 8 bases and J by 1 base, 7 bases remained unmatched. The CDR3 extends over 14 amino acids.

The V and J genes are TRBV30 and TRBJ1-2; 8 nucleotides match TRBD1. Germline CDR1 is GTSNPN and CDR2 is SVGIG (reference sequence). The CDR3 loop spans 13 amino acids. The ends lost 3 bases at V and 6 bases at J; junction bases unmatched: 6. The CDR3 sequence is CAWRIRGQDGYTF. In DNA, the CDR3 is TGTGCCTGGAGGATCAGGGGGCAAGATGGCTACACCTTC.

This clone was observed a single time. The chain employs TRBV18 and TRBJ2-1; D possibly corresponds to TRBD1 (5 bases). This CDR3 contains 15 residues. V dropped 3 bases and J dropped 5 bases, with 14 bases sitting between them. Looked up from germline, CDR1 is KGHSH and CDR2 is LQKENI. The CDR3 DNA sequence: TGTGCCAGCTCACCCGGCTGGGGCCCCGACAATGAGCAGTTCTTC. As protein: CASSPGWGPDNEQFF.

Comments on this clone: Other DNA variants within this sample encode the same CDR3. The V call is TRBV18, the J call TRBJ2-3, with D tentatively TRBD2 (5 bases). The V end was cut by 3 bases, the J end by 5 bases, with 6 bases between. The CDR3 totals 12 residues. Germline V gene lookup returns CDR1 KGHSH and CDR2 LQKENI. Here the CDR3 reads CASSPAGDTQYF. The CDR3 DNA reads TGTGCCAGCTCACCCGCGGGAGATACGCAGTATTTT. The full variable domain, in which reference TRBV18 and TRBJ2-3 provide the parts outside the CDR3, is NAGVMQNPRHLVRRRGQEARLRCSPMKGHSHVYWYRQLPEEGLKFMVYLQKENIIDESGMPKERFSAEFPKEGPSILRIQQVVRGDSAAYFCASSPAGDTQYFGPGTRLTVL.

This CDR3 is CASSEFRRNQPQHF. The CDR3 DNA sequence: TGTGCCAGCAGTGAATTTCGGCGGAATCAGCCCCAGCATTTT. The chain recombines TRBV6-1 with TRBJ1-5; D uncertain. V lost 2 bases to trimming and J lost 4 bases, with 9 bases between them. Germline V gives CDR1 MNHNS, CDR2 SASEGT. The CDR3 runs to 14 residues.

The chain is built from TRBV4-3 and TRBJ2-1, with TRBD2 as a possible D gene (5 bases). In germline, CDR1 is LGHNA, CDR2 YSLEER. Between the trimmed V and J ends, which lost 1 base and 8 bases, there was a span of 9 bases. This CDR3 has 13 amino acids. The CDR3 reads CASSQGAGYEQFF. The CDR3 coding sequence is TGCGCCAGCAGCCAAGGGGCGGGCTATGAGCAGTTCTTC.

The chain links TRBV29-1 to TRBJ2-3; maybe TRBD1 (6 bases). CDR1 and CDR2 (germline): SQVTM, ANQGSEA. V was cut by 3 bases and J by 1 base, with 11 bases left in between. This CDR3 is 14 amino acids long. Written as DNA, the CDR3 is TGCAGCGTTGACATGGGGGCGGGCACAGATACGCAGTATTTT. Translated, it gives CSVDMGAGTDTQYF.

This chain joins TRBV6-6 and TRBJ2-1; 12 bases agree with TRBD2. Germline CDR1 MNHNY, CDR2 SVGAGI (reference sequence). The J segment lost 5 bases and the V segment lost 5 bases, leaving 1 base of the junction unmatched. This CDR3 is 14 amino acids long. The CDR3 here is CASSLAGGDNEQFF. The CDR3 DNA is TGTGCCAGCAGTCTAGCGGGAGGGGACAATGAGCAGTTCTTC.

V and J are TRBV7-9 and TRBJ1-2; D unresolved. V lost 3 bases to trimming and J lost 8 bases, with 10 bases between them. This CDR3 spans 12 amino acids. CDR1 and CDR2 from the germline V gene are SEHNR and FQNEAQ (reference sequence). CDR3 nucleotides: TGTGCCAGCAGCTTGGGGTATCGGGGCTACACCTTC. Encoded protein: CASSLGYRGYTF. Filled out from reference TRBV7-9 and TRBJ1-2, the complete variable domain reads DTGVSQNPRHKITKRGQNVTFRCDPISEHNRLYWYRQTLGQGPEFLTYFQNEAQLEKSRLLSDRFSAERPKGSFSTLEIQRTEQGDSAMYLCASSLGYRGYTFGSGTRLTVV.

In this sample, this clone turned up once. V is TRBV6-6 and J is TRBJ1-1; 7 nucleotides agree with TRBD1. This CDR3 has 14 amino acids. Germline V gene lookup returns CDR1 MNHNY and CDR2 SVGAGI (reference sequence). Trimming removed 7 bases from V and 4 bases from J; junction bases left unmatched: 9. CDR3 in DNA: TGTGCCAGCATCCTGACAGGGCGGCGCACTGAAGCTTTCTTT. Its translation is CASILTGRRTEAFF.

The chain combines TRBV10-1 with TRBJ2-3; D gene unclear. The CDR3 runs to 15 residues. The V and J ends lost 8 bases and 3 bases respectively, with 18 bases between them. From germline, CDR1 is WNHNN and CDR2 SYGVQD (reference sequence). CDR3 coding DNA: TGCGCCAGCCCCGGTGGCTCCCCGGTGACAGATACGCAGTATTTT. Its protein is CASPGGSPVTDTQYF.